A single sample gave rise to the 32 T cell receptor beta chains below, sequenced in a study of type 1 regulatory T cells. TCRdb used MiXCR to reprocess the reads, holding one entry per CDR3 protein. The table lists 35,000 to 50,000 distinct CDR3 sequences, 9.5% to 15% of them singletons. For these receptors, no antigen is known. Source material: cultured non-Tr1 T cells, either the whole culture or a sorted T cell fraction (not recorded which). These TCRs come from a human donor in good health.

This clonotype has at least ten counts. The DNA for the CDR3 is TGTGCCAGCAGCTTGGCCCCGGGACTAGCGCCAAATGAGCAGTTCTTC. This translates into CASSLAPGLAPNEQFF. V gene TRBV5-4 combines with J gene TRBJ2-1; 10 bases line up with TRBD2. The CDR3 runs 16 residues. Per germline, CDR1 SGHNT and CDR2 YYREEE (reference sequence). Trimming at V came to 0 bases and at J to 7 bases, leaving 7 bases not matched to a gene.

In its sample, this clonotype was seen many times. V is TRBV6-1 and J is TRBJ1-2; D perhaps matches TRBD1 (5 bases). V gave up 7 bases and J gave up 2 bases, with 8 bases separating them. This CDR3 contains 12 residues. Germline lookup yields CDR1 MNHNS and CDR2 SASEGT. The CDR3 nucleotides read TGTGCCAGCAATCCAGGGAACTATGGCTACACCTTC. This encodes CASNPGNYGYTF.

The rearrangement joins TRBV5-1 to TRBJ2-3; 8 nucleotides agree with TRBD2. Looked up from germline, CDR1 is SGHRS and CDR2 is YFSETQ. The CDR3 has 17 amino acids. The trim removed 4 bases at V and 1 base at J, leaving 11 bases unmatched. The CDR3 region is CASSPGVLAGRTDTQYF. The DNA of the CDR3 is TGCGCCAGCAGCCCTGGAGTCTTAGCGGGGCGCACAGATACGCAGTATTTT.

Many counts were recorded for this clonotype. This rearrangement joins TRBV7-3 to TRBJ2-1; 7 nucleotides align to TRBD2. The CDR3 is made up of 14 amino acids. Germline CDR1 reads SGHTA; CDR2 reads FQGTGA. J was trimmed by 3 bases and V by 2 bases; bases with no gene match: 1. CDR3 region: CASSLAGVYNEQFF. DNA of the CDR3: TGTGCCAGCAGCTTAGCGGGAGTCTACAATGAGCAGTTCTTC.

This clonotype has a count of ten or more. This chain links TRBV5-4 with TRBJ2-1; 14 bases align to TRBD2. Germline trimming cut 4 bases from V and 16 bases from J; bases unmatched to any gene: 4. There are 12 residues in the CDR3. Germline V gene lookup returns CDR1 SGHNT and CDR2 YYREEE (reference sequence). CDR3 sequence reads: CASSDGTSGSFF. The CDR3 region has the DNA TGTGCCAGCAGCGACGGGACTAGCGGGAGCTTCTTC.

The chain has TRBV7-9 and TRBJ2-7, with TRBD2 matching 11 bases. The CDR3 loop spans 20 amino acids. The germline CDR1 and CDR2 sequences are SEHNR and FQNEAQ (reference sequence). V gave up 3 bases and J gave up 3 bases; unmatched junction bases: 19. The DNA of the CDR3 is TGTGCCAGCAGCTTCAGTAGCGTCCCCCAACTAGCGGGAGAACTCTACGAGCAGTACTTC. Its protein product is CASSFSSVPQLAGELYEQYF.

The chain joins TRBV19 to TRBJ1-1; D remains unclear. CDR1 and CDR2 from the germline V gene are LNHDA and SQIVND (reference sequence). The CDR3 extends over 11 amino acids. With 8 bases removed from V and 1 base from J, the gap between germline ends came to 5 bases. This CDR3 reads CASRGNTEAFF. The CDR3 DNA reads TGTGCCAGTCGTGGGAACACTGAAGCTTTCTTT.

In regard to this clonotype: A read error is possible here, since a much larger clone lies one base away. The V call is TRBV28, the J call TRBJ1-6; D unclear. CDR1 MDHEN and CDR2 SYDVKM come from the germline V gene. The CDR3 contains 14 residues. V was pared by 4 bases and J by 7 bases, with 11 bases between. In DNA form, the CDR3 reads TGTGCCAGCAGTTGGCTCCAGCCCAATTCACCCCTCCACTTT. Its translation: CASSWLQPNSPLHF. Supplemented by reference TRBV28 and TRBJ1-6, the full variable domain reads DVKVTQSSRYLVKRTGEKVFLECVQDMDHENMFWYRQDPGLGLRLIYFSYDVKMKEKGDIPEGYSVSREKKERFSLILESASTNQTSMYLCASSWLQPNSPLHFGNGTRLTVT.

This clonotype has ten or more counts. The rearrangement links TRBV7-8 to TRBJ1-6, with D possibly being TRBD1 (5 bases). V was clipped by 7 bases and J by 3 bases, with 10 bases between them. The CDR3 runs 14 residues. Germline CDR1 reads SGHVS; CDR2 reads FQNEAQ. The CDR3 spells CASTAGYYNSPLHF. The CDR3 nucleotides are TGTGCCAGCACCGCAGGGTACTATAATTCACCCCTCCACTTT.

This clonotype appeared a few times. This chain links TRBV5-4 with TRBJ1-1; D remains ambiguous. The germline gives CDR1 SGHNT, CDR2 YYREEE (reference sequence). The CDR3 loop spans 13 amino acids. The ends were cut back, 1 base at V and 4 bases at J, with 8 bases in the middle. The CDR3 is CASSLTATTEAFF. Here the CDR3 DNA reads TGTGCCAGCAGCTTGACGGCGACCACTGAAGCTTTCTTT. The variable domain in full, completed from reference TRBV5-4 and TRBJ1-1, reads ETGVTQSPTHLIKTRGQQVTLRCSSQSGHNTVSWYQQALGQGPQFIFQYYREEENGRGNFPPRFSGLQFPNYSSELNVNALELDDSALYLCASSLTATTEAFFGQGTRLTVV.

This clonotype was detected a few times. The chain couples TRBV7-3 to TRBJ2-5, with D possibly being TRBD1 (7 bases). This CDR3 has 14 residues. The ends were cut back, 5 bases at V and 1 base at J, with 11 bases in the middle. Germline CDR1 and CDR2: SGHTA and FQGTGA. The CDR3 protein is CASSQGGVQETQYF. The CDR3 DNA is TGTGCCAGCAGCCAGGGGGGCGTCCAAGAGACCCAGTACTTC. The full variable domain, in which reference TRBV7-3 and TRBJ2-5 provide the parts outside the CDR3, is GAGVSQTPSNKVTEKGKYVELRCDPISGHTALYWYRQSLGQGPEFLIYFQGTGAADDSGLPNDRFFAVRPEGSVSTLKIQRTERGDSAVYLCASSQGGVQETQYFGPGTRLLVL.

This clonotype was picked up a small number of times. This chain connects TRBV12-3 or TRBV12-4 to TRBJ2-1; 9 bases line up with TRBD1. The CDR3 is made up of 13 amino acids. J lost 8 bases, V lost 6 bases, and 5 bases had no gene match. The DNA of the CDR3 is TGTGCCAGCAGGTTCGGACAGGGGCATGAGCAGTTCTTC. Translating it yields CASRFGQGHEQFF.

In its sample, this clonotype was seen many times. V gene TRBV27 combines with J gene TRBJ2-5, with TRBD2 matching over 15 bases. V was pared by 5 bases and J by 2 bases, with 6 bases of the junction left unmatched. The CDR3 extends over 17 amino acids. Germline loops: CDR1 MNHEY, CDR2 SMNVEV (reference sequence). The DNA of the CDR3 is TGTGCCAGCAGTCGACGGGGACTAGCGGGAGGACAAGAGACCCAGTACTTC. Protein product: CASSRRGLAGGQETQYF.

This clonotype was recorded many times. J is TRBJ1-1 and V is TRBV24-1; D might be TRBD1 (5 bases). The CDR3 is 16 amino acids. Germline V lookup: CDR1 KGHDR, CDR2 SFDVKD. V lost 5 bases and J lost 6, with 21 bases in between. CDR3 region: CATSAGGQGKYAEAFF. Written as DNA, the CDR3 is TGTGCCACCAGTGCTGGAGGGCAGGGCAAGTACGCTGAAGCTTTCTTT.

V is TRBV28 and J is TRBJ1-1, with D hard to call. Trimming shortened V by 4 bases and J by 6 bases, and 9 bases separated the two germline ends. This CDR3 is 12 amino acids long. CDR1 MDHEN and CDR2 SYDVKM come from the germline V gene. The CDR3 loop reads CASSSPTAEAFF. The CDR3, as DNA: TGTGCCAGCAGTTCACCCACAGCTGAAGCTTTCTTT.

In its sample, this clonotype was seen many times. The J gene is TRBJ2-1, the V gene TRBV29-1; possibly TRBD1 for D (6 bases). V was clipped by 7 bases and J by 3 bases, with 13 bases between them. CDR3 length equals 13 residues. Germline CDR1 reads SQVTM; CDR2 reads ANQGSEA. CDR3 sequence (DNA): TGCAGCGCAAGGACAGACGTCTACAATGAGCAGTTCTTC. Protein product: CSARTDVYNEQFF.

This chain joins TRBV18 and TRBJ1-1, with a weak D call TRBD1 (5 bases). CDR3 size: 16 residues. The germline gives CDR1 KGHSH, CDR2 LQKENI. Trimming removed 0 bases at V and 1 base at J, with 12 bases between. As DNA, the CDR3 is TGTGCCAGCTCACCACCCACGGGACGCCAGAACACTGAAGCTTTCTTT. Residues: CASSPPTGRQNTEAFF.

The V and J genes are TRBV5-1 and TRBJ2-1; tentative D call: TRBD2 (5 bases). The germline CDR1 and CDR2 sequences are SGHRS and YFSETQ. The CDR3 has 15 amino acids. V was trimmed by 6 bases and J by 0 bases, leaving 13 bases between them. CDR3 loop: CASISEGNSYNEQFF. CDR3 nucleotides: TGCGCCAGCATCTCCGAGGGAAACTCCTACAATGAGCAGTTCTTC.

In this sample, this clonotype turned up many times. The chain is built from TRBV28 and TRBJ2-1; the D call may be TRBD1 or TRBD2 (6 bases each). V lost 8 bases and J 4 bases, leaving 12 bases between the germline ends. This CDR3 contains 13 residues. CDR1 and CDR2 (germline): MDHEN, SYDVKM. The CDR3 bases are TGTGCCAGCTCGGGGGCCCCGTACAATGAGCAGTTCTTC. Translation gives CASSGAPYNEQFF.

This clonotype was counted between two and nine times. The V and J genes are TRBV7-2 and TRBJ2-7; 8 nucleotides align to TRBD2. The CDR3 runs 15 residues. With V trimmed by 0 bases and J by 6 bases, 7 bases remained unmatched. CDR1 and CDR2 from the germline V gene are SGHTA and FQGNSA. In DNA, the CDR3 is TGTGCCAGCAGCTTAGCTAGCGGGGCTGGGGTCGAGCAGTACTTC. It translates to CASSLASGAGVEQYF.

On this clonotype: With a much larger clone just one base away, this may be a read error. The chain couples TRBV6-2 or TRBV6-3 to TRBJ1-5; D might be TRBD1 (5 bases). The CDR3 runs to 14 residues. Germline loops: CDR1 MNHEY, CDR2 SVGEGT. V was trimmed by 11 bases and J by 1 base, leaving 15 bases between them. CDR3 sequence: CALGRGVSNQPQHF. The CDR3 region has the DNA TGTGCCCTCGGCCGGGGCGTGAGCAATCAGCCCCAGCATTTT.

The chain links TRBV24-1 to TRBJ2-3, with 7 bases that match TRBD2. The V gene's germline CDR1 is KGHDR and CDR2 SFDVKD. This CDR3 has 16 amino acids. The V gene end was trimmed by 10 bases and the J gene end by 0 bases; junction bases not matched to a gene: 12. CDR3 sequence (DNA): TGTGCCACTCTCCCGGGGAGGGACCAGAGCACAGATACGCAGTATTTT. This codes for CATLPGRDQSTDTQYF.

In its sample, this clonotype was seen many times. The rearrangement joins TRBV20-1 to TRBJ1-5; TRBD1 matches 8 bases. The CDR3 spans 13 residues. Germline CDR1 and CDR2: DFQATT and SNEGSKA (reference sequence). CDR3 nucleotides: TGCTCGGGGGGGACAGGCCTTAATCAGCCCCAGCATTTT. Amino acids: CSGGTGLNQPQHF.

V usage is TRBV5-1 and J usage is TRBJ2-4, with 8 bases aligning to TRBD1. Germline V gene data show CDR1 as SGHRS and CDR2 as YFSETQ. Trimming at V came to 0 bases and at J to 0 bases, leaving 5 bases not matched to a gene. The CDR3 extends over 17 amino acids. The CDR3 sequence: CASSLDTGGLAKNIQYF. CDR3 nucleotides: TGCGCCAGCAGCTTGGATACAGGGGGGTTAGCCAAAAACATTCAGTACTTC.

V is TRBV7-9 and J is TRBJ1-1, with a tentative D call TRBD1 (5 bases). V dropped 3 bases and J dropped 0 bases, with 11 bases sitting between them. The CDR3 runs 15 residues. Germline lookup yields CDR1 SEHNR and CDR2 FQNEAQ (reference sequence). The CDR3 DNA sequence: TGTGCCAGCAGCTTTTCTGACAGACTGAACACTGAAGCTTTCTTT. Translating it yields CASSFSDRLNTEAFF.

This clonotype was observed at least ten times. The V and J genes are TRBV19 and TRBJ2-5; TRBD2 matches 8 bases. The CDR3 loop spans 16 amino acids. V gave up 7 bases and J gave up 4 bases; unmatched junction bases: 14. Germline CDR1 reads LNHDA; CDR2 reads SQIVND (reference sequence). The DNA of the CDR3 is TGTGCCAGTACCCTTGGGGCGGGAGGCCCCCCAGAGACCCAGTACTTC. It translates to CASTLGAGGPPETQYF. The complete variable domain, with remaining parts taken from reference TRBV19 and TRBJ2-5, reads DGGITQSPKYLFRKEGQNVTLSCEQNLNHDAMYWYRQDPGQGLRLIYYSQIVNDFQKGDIAEGYSVSREKKESFPLTVTSAQKNPTAFYLCASTLGAGGPPETQYFGPGTRLLVL.

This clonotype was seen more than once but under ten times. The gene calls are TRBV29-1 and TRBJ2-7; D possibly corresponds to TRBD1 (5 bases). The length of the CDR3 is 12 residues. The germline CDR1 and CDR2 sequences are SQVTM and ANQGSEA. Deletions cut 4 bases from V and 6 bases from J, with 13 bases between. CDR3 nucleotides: TGCAGCGTTGTAGGGGCAAGTCTCGAGCAGTACTTC. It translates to CSVVGASLEQYF.

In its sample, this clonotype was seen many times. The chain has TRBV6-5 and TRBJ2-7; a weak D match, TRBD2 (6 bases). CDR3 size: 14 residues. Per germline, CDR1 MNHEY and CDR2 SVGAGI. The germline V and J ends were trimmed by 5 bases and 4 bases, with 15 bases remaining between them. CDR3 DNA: TGTGCCAGCAGTCAGACTAGTAGCTCGTACGAGCAGTACTTC. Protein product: CASSQTSSSYEQYF.

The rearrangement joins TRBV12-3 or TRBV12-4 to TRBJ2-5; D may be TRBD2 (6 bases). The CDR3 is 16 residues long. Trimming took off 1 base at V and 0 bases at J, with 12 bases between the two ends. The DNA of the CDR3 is TGTGCCAGCAGTTTAGGGCTAGCGACGTACCAAGAGACCCAGTACTTC. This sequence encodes CASSLGLATYQETQYF.

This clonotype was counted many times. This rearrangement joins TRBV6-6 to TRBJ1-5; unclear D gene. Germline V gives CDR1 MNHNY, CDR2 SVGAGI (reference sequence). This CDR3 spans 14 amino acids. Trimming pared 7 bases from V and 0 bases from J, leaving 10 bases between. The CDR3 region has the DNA TGTGCCAGCATCGCGGATTATAGCAATCAGCCCCAGCATTTT. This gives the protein CASIADYSNQPQHF.

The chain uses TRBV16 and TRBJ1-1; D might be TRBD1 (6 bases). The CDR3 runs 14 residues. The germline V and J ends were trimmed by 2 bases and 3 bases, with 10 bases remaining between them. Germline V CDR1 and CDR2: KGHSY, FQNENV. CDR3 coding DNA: TGTGCCAGCAGCCAAGTTCAGGGGTACACTGAAGCTTTCTTT. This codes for CASSQVQGYTEAFF.

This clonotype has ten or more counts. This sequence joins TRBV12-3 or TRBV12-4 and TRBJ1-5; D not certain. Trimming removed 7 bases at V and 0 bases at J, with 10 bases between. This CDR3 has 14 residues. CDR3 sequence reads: CASTDTDSNQPQHF. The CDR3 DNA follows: TGTGCCAGCACCGATACAGATAGCAATCAGCCCCAGCATTTT.